Listed below are T cell receptor beta chains from one sample, sequenced in a study of OX40 agonist ivuxolimab in advanced cancers. Method: immunoSEQ multiplex PCR; TCRdb's copy keeps in-frame clones and lacks some. The sample holds around 46,000 clones; about 89% are singletons and the top ten take 12%. Specimen: CD4+ or CD8+ T cells sorted from blood, collected in a trial of the OX40 agonist ivuxolimab. Receptor source: an adult with an advanced solid tumor such as melanoma, head and neck, liver or kidney cancer. Each CDR3 is given with its conserved first and last residue. Each record gives: D gene, V gene, CDR3 length, clone size, J gene, CDR3 DNA, CDR3 protein. D genes are given only for firm matches. Not all rows give a size; the values are once, few, many and, for expanded clones, a class.

D: TRBD1; V: TRBV27; length: 15; size: .; J: TRBJ2-1; DNA: TGTGCCAGCAGTTTATGGGGACAGATGTACAATGAGCAGTTCTTC; CDR3: CASSLWGQMYNEQFF
D: .; V: TRBV5-5; length: 15; size: .; J: TRBJ2-7; DNA: TGTGCCAGCAGCTTGGAATATGAGGGGCGCGACGAGCAGTACTTC; CDR3: CASSLEYEGRDEQYF
D: .; V: TRBV9; length: 17; size: .; J: TRBJ2-3; DNA: TGTGCCAGCAGCGCCGCTGATGCGGGGTGGGACACAGATACGCAGTATTTT; CDR3: CASSAADAGWDTDTQYF
D: .; V: TRBV27; length: 11; size: .; J: TRBJ2-1; DNA: TGTGCCAGCAGTCATGGGAATGAGCAGTTCTTC; CDR3: CASSHGNEQFF
D: TRBD2; V: TRBV9; length: 15; size: .; J: TRBJ2-3; DNA: TGTGCCAGCACCGGGGGGGGGCCCCACACAGATACGCAGTATTTT; CDR3: CASTGGGPHTDTQYF
D: .; V: TRBV5-1; length: 16; size: .; J: TRBJ2-1; DNA: TGCGCCAGCAGCTTGGTTGTGGGGGCCTCCTACAATGAGCAGTTCTTC; CDR3: CASSLVVGASYNEQFF
D: .; V: TRBV7-9; length: 16; size: .; J: TRBJ2-6; DNA: TGTGCCAGCAGCCCGGGCCGTGGCTCTGGGGCCAACGTCCTGACTTTC; CDR3: CASSPGRGSGANVLTF
D: TRBD1; V: TRBV7-9; length: 14; size: few; J: TRBJ2-7; DNA: TGTGCCAGCAGCCGATGGGACAGGGAGTACGAGCAGTACTTC; CDR3: CASSRWDREYEQYF
D: .; V: TRBV9; length: 16; size: .; J: TRBJ1-6; DNA: TGTGCCAGCAGCGTACAGCCGGGGGAGACACATTCACCCCTCCACTTT; CDR3: CASSVQPGETHSPLHF
D: .; V: TRBV15; length: 13; size: .; J: TRBJ2-7; DNA: TGTGCCACCAGCGACCAGCGCTCCTACGAGCAGTACTTC; CDR3: CATSDQRSYEQYF
D: .; V: TRBV19; length: 14; size: .; J: TRBJ1-5; DNA: TGTGCCAGTAGTATTTTGGGGGGCCAAAAGCCCCAGCATTTT; CDR3: CASSILGGQKPQHF
D: .; V: TRBV28; length: 15; size: medium-sized; J: TRBJ2-1; DNA: TGTGCCAGCAGCTCTCGAGTCGCTGCGGCAAATGAGCAGTTCTTC; CDR3: CASSSRVAAANEQFF
D: TRBD1; V: TRBV6-5; length: 13; size: .; J: TRBJ1-1; DNA: TGTGCCAGCAGTTACTCGGGACAGGGTGAAGCTTTCTTT; CDR3: CASSYSGQGEAFF
D: TRBD1; V: TRBV4-1; length: 14; size: .; J: TRBJ1-6; DNA: TGCGCCAGCAGCCCGGGACAGGGAGAATCACCCCTCCACTTT; CDR3: CASSPGQGESPLHF
D: .; V: TRBV10-3; length: 14; size: .; J: TRBJ2-7; DNA: TGTGCCATCAGTGAGGGCAGGGGATACGAGGAGCAGTACTTC; CDR3: CAISEGRGYEEQYF
D: TRBD2; V: TRBV27; length: 17; size: .; J: TRBJ2-5; DNA: TGTGCCAGCAGTTTCTCGGCGGGAGGGCCGCGAGGAGAGACCCAGTACTTC; CDR3: CASSFSAGGPRGETQYF
D: .; V: TRBV30; length: 12; size: .; J: TRBJ1-4; DNA: TGTGCCTGGAGTGTAATTAGAGAAAAACTGTTTTTT; CDR3: CAWSVIREKLFF
D: .; V: TRBV10-3; length: 12; size: .; J: TRBJ1-4; DNA: TGTGCCATCGGGACAAACGCTGAAAAACTGTTTTTT; CDR3: CAIGTNAEKLFF
D: .; V: TRBV28; length: 14; size: .; J: TRBJ2-1; DNA: TGTGCCAGCGCGAATGCCGGAGGTTTTAATGAGCAGTTCTTC; CDR3: CASANAGGFNEQFF
D: TRBD2; V: TRBV7-6; length: 17; size: .; J: TRBJ2-3; DNA: TGTGCCAGCAGCTTATCCGACGGGAGGACCCCTCTGGATACGCAGTATTTT; CDR3: CASSLSDGRTPLDTQYF
D: .; V: TRBV30; length: 15; size: few; J: TRBJ1-5; DNA: TGTGCCTGGAGTGTAGATTCGGGTTTTACTCAGCCCCAGCATTTT; CDR3: CAWSVDSGFTQPQHF
D: .; V: TRBV6-6; length: 10; size: .; J: TRBJ2-2; DNA: TGTGCCAGCAGGGACGGGGAGCTGTTTTTT; CDR3: CASRDGELFF
D: .; V: TRBV9; length: 13; size: .; J: TRBJ2-1; DNA: TGTGCCAGCAGCGTAGTGTCAGGGAATGAGCAGTTCTTC; CDR3: CASSVVSGNEQFF
D: .; V: TRBV11-1; length: 11; size: .; J: TRBJ2-7; DNA: TGTGCCGTTACTCAGGGCTACGAGCAGTACTTC; CDR3: CAVTQGYEQYF
D: .; V: TRBV6-1; length: 13; size: few; J: TRBJ2-2; DNA: TGTGCCAGCAGTGCAGGGGAAACCGGGGAGCTGTTTTTT; CDR3: CASSAGETGELFF
D: .; V: TRBV7-9; length: 10; size: .; J: TRBJ1-2; DNA: TGTGCCAGCAGCTTAGATGGCTACACCTTC; CDR3: CASSLDGYTF
D: .; V: TRBV27; length: 13; size: once; J: TRBJ2-7; DNA: TGTGCCAGCAGTTTAGGGTACTCCTACGAGCAGTACTTC; CDR3: CASSLGYSYEQYF
D: TRBD1; V: TRBV6-1; length: 16; size: .; J: TRBJ2-5; DNA: TGTGCCAGCAGTGCCGGGACAGGGCTCTTGGGGGAGACCCAGTACTTC; CDR3: CASSAGTGLLGETQYF
D: .; V: TRBV7-6; length: 17; size: .; J: TRBJ2-3; DNA: TGTGCCAGCAGCTTAGCGGGTCAGGGACTTGGTGGAGATACGCAGTATTTT; CDR3: CASSLAGQGLGGDTQYF
D: .; V: TRBV5-5; length: 14; size: once; J: TRBJ1-1; DNA: TGTGCCAGCAGCTTGGTCAGGGGGAACACTGAAGCTTTCTTT; CDR3: CASSLVRGNTEAFF
D: .; V: TRBV7-9; length: 14; size: once; J: TRBJ1-4; DNA: TGTGCCAGCAGCTTTGGACAGATGGTTGAAAAACTGTTTTTT; CDR3: CASSFGQMVEKLFF
D: .; V: TRBV6-6; length: 13; size: .; J: TRBJ1-3; DNA: TGTGCCAGCAGTCTCAGCTCTGGAAACACCATATATTTT; CDR3: CASSLSSGNTIYF
D: TRBD1; V: TRBV16; length: 15; size: .; J: TRBJ2-7; DNA: TGTGCCAGCAGCCGAGGACAGGGAGTAACCTACGAGCAGTACTTC; CDR3: CASSRGQGVTYEQYF
D: TRBD1; V: TRBV7-8; length: 15; size: .; J: TRBJ2-7; DNA: TGTGCCACCGCCGGACAGGGGGGACCCTCCTACGAGCAGTACTTC; CDR3: CATAGQGGPSYEQYF
D: .; V: TRBV13; length: 13; size: .; J: TRBJ2-1; DNA: TGTGCCAGCAGCTTAGGGGGAGGCAATGAGCAGTTCTTC; CDR3: CASSLGGGNEQFF
D: .; V: TRBV6-5; length: 11; size: .; J: TRBJ1-1; DNA: TGTGCCAGCAGTACCAATCTTGAAGCTTTCTTT; CDR3: CASSTNLEAFF
D: TRBD2; V: TRBV4-3; length: 15; size: .; J: TRBJ2-5; DNA: TGCGCCAGCAGCCCAGGACTAGCGGTACAAGAGACCCAGTACTTC; CDR3: CASSPGLAVQETQYF
D: TRBD1; V: TRBV5-4; length: 16; size: .; J: TRBJ2-7; DNA: TGTGCCAGCAGCCGGGCGGGGACAGGACCCTCCTACGAGCAGTACTTC; CDR3: CASSRAGTGPSYEQYF
D: TRBD1; V: TRBV2; length: 14; size: .; J: TRBJ2-7; DNA: TGTGCCAGCAGTGACAGGGGACAGGATTACGAGCAGTACTTC; CDR3: CASSDRGQDYEQYF
D: TRBD1; V: TRBV13; length: 16; size: .; J: TRBJ2-1; DNA: TGTGCCAGCAGCGCGCGGACAGGGGGCTGGTCAGACGAGCAGTTCTTC; CDR3: CASSARTGGWSDEQFF
D: TRBD2; V: TRBV15; length: 15; size: once; J: TRBJ2-3; DNA: TGTGCCACCAGCCCCGCGGGGGGGCTTCAAGATACGCAGTATTTT; CDR3: CATSPAGGLQDTQYF
D: TRBD1; V: TRBV7-6; length: 15; size: .; J: TRBJ1-1; DNA: TGTGCCAGCAGCCCTAGACAGGGTCAGAACACTGAAGCTTTCTTT; CDR3: CASSPRQGQNTEAFF
D: .; V: TRBV28; length: 17; size: once; J: TRBJ2-2; DNA: TGTGCCAGCAGTTTATACGGTTTTGGGGCAGTTGGCGGGGAGCTGTTTTTT; CDR3: CASSLYGFGAVGGELFF
D: .; V: TRBV11-3; length: 13; size: .; J: TRBJ2-1; DNA: TGTGCCAGCAGCATGGGACTCGAAAATGAGCAGTTCTTC; CDR3: CASSMGLENEQFF
D: .; V: TRBV6-6; length: 15; size: .; J: TRBJ1-4; DNA: TGTGCCAGCATAAACCAGCGAACAACTAATGAAAAACTGTTTTTT; CDR3: CASINQRTTNEKLFF
D: .; V: TRBV19; length: 14; size: few; J: TRBJ1-5; DNA: TGTGCCAGTAGTACGTGGACAGATAATCAGCCCCAGCATTTT; CDR3: CASSTWTDNQPQHF
D: TRBD2; V: TRBV13; length: 19; size: .; J: TRBJ2-5; DNA: TGTGCCAGCAGCTTCGGACTAGCGGGGGGGCCTTCTCTTAAAGAGACCCAGTACTTC; CDR3: CASSFGLAGGPSLKETQYF
D: TRBD2; V: TRBV13; length: 15; size: .; J: TRBJ2-5; DNA: TGTGCCAGCAGCCCCGGACTAGCTTCCCAAGAGACCCAGTACTTC; CDR3: CASSPGLASQETQYF
D: TRBD1; V: TRBV27; length: 15; size: .; J: TRBJ2-1; DNA: TGTGCCAGCAGTTTAGGGACAGGGGGCAGGAATGAGCAGTTCTTC; CDR3: CASSLGTGGRNEQFF
D: .; V: TRBV19; length: 13; size: once; J: TRBJ1-5; DNA: TGTGCCAGTAGGGCGAGGGGTAATCAGCCCCAGCATTTT; CDR3: CASRARGNQPQHF
D: .; V: TRBV4-2; length: 13; size: .; J: TRBJ2-1; DNA: TGTGCCAGCAGCCAAACCACAGGGCATGAGCAGTTCTTC; CDR3: CASSQTTGHEQFF
D: .; V: TRBV7-6; length: 18; size: .; J: TRBJ1-4; DNA: TGTGCCAGCAGCTTAGCGCCGGGGTACCCTTCAACTAATGAAAAACTGTTTTTT; CDR3: CASSLAPGYPSTNEKLFF